The text below deals with one T cell receptor beta chain. One end of the junction fails to match germline, which may point to a read error. Germline values: CDR1 SSHAT, CDR2 FNYEAQ (reference sequence). The CDR3 totals 15 residues. This entry is derived from a study of blood T cell repertoires in COVID-19. About the study: COVID-19 samples collected from the United States, Italy and Spain covered acute and convalescent phases.

The assay was immunoSEQ multiplex PCR, and TCRdb's table has in-frame clones only and misses some. The top ten hold 2% to 2.5% of the sample, which has about 90,000 clones, approximately 89% seen once. The chain employs TRBV7-7 and TRBJ2-5; a weak D match, TRBD1 (5 bases). Sequenced: peripheral blood. This clonotype was sampled from a human donor with active COVID-19. The donor label of this sample is uncertain. The CDR3: CASSLEQAVGETQYF. CDR3 sequence (DNA): TGTGCTAGCAGCTTAGAACAGGCCGTGGGGGAGACCCAGTACTTC.